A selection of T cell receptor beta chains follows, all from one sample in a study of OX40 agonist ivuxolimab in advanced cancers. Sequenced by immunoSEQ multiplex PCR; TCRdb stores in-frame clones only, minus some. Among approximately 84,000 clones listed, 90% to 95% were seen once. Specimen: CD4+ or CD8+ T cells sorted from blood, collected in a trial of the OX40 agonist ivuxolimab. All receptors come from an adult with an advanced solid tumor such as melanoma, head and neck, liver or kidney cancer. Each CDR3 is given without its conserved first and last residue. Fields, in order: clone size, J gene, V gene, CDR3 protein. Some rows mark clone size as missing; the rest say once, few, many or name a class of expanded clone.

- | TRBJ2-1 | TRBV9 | ASSVVAGPNEQF
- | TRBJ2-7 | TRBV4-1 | ASSQTSGSYEQY
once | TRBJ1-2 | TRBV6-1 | ASSAQGANYGYT
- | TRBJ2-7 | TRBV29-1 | SVEQGGPYEQY
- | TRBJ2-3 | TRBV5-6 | ASSLDGRALTQY
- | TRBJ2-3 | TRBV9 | ASSVYGRGLTDTQY
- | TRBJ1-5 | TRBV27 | ASSLGGIPSNQPQH
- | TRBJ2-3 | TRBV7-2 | ASSLGGGGAQDTQY
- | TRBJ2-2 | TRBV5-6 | ASSLGLADTEELF
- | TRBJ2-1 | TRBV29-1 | SVLSYNEQF
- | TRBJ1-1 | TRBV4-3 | ASSQEAGIMNTEAF
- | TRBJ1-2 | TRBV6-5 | ASSPNRALYGYT
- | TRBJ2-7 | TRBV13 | ASSLGAGQQY
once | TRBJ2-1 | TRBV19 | ASSASLDYNEQF
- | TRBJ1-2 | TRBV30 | AWSVRNGYT
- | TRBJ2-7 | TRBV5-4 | ASSLGDRGYEQY
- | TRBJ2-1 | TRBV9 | ASSVGTSGYNEQF
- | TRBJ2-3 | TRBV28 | ASSFLAGHDTQY
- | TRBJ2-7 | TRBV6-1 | ASSEGRGAVYEQY
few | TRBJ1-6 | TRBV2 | ASSDQGFDSPLH
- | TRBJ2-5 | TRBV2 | ASIGGGTSGEETQY
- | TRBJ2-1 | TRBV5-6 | ASRPQMYNEQF
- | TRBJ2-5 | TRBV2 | ASSEIVTSRETQY
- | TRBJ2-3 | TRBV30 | AWSRTGGASDTQY
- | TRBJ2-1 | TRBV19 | ASSISSTGYIEQF
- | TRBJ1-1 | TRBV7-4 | ASSLRVRGRVLDTEAF
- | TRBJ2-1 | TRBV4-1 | ASSQRTYNEQF
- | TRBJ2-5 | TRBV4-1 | ASSQEGGAETQY
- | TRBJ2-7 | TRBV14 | ASSQELGSSYEQY
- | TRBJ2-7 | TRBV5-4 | ASSPNDRGKQY
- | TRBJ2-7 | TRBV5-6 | ASSDLLSPYEQY